This TCR beta chain was captured by sequencing in a study of blood T cell repertoires in COVID-19. Libraries were prepared by immunoSEQ multiplex PCR; TCRdb keeps only in-frame clonotypes and omits some of them. The table lists roughly 190,000 clones, about 87% of them singletons. Germline-derived CDR1 and CDR2 are LGHNA and YNFKEQ. CDR3 length equals 19 residues. The V gene end was trimmed by 0 bases and the J gene end by 7 bases; junction bases not matched to a gene: 16. This TCR came from a man aged 18 to 29 with active or convalescent COVID-19. This rearrangement joins TRBV4-2 to TRBJ2-2, with TRBD1 identical over 8 bases. Sequencing was carried out using peripheral blood. The CDR3 region is CASSQEISLETGVFGELFF. Written as DNA, the CDR3 is TGTGCCAGCAGCCAAGAGATCTCCTTAGAGACAGGGGTGTTCGGGGAGCTGTTTTTT.